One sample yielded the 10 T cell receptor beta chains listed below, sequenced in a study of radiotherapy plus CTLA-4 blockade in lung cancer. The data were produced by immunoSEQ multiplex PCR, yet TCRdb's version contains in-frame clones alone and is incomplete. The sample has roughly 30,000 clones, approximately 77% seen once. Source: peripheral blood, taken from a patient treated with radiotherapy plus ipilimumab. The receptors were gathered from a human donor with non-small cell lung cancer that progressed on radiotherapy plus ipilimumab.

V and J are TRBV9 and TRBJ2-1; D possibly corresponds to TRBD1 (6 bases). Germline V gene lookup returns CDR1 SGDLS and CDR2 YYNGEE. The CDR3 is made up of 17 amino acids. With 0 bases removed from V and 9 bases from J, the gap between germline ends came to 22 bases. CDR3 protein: CASSVDPQAGLGAEQFF. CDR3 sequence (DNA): TGTGCCAGCAGCGTAGACCCTCAGGCAGGGTTGGGGGCTGAGCAGTTCTTC.

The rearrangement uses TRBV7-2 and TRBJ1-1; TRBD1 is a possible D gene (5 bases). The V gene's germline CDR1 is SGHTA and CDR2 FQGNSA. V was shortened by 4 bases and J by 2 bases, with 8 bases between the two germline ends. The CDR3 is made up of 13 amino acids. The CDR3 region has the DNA TGTGCCAGCAGCTCTGACAGAAACACTGAAGCTTTCTTT. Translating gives CASSSDRNTEAFF.

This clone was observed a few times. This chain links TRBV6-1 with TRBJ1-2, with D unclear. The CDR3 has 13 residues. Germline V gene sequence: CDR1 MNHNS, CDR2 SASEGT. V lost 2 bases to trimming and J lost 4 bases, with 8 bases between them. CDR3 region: CASSEYSTYGYTF. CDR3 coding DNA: TGTGCCAGCAGTGAATACAGCACCTATGGCTACACCTTC.

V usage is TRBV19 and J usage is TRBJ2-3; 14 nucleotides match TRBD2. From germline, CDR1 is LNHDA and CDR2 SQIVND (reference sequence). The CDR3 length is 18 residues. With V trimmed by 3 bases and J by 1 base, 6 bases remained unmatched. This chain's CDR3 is CASSIGLAGGGGTDTQYF. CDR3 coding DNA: TGTGCCAGTAGTATCGGACTAGCGGGAGGAGGGGGCACAGATACGCAGTATTTT.

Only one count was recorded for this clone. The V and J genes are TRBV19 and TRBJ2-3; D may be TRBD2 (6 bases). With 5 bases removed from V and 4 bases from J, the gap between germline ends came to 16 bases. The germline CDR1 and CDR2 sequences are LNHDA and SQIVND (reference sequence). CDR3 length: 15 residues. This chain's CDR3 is CASSRLRGRADTQYF. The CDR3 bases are TGTGCCAGTAGTCGGCTGCGGGGTAGGGCAGATACGCAGTATTTT.

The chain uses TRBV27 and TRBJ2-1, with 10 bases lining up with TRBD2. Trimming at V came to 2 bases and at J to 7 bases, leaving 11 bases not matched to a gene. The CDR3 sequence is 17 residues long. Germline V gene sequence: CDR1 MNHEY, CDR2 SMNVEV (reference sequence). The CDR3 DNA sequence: TGTGCCAGCAGTTTACTTCAAGCGGGGGGGCCCCGGAATGAGCAGTTCTTC. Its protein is CASSLLQAGGPRNEQFF.

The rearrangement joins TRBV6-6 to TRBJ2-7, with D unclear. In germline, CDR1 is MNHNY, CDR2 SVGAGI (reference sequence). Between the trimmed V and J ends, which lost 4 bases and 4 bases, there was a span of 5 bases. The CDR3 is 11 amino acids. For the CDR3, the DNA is TGTGCCAGCAGTTCGCCTTACGAGCAGTACTTC. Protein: CASSSPYEQYF.

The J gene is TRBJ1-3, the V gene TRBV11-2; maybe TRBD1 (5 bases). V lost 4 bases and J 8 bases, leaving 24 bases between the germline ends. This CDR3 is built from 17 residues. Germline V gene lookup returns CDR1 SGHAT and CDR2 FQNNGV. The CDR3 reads CASSSRIPGRRGDTIYF. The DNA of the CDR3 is TGTGCCAGCAGCTCCAGAATTCCGGGACGCCGTGGGGACACCATATATTTT.

The DNA of the CDR3 is TGTGCCAGCAGCTCCGTAGAGGTTGGACAGGGAGGGGATGAGCAGTTCTTC. This encodes CASSSVEVGQGGDEQFF. The chain combines TRBV5-5 with TRBJ2-1; a possible D gene is TRBD1 (8 bases). The length of the CDR3 is 17 residues. Deletions cut 3 bases from V and 8 bases from J, with 24 bases between. Germline V gene sequence: CDR1 SGHKS, CDR2 YYEKEE (reference sequence).

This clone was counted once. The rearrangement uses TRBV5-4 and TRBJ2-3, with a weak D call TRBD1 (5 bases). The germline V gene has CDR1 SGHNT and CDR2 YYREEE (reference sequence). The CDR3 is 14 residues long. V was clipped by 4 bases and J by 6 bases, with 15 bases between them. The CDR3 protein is CASSEGQSSDTQYF. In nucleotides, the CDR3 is TGTGCCAGCAGCGAAGGACAATCTTCGGATACGCAGTATTTT.